A single sample is the source of the 25 T cell receptor beta chains below, sequenced in a study of blood T cell repertoires in COVID-19. Only in-frame clones appear in the TCRdb table, and some are missing; sequencing was by immunoSEQ multiplex PCR. This table holds some 400,000 clones, 80% to 95% found once. Sequenced input: PBMCs or T cells enriched from blood (not recorded which). These receptors all come from a woman aged 40 to 55 who had been exposed to COVID-19.

This rearrangement joins TRBV12-5 to TRBJ2-7, with TRBD1 matching over 9 bases. Per the germline V gene, CDR1 is LGHNT and CDR2 is FRNRAP. This CDR3 comprises 14 residues. V shed 5 bases and J 3 bases; nucleotides not matched to a gene: 5. The CDR3 DNA is TGTGCTAGTGGTAGACGGACAGGGGACTACGAGCAGTACTTC. Protein sequence: CASGRRTGDYEQYF.

Notes on this clone: At the DNA level, this CDR3 is encoded by other sequences in the same sample as well. V usage is TRBV18 and J usage is TRBJ1-2; D may be TRBD1 (6 bases). CDR1 is KGHSH and CDR2 is LQKENI in the germline V gene. The CDR3 is made up of 14 amino acids. V was pared by 6 bases and J by 0 bases, with 11 bases between. CDR3 nucleotides: TGTGCCAGCTCTCCCGACAGGACTAACTATGGCTACACCTTC. Amino acid sequence: CASSPDRTNYGYTF.

The chain is built from TRBV7-6 and TRBJ1-5; D is unresolved. Trimming pared 5 bases from V and 0 bases from J, leaving 17 bases between. CDR1 and CDR2 from the germline V gene are SGHVS and FNYEAQ. The CDR3 loop spans 17 amino acids. The CDR3 spells CASSPGVRGYSNQPQHF. As DNA, the CDR3 is TGTGCCAGCAGCCCCGGTGTTCGCGGCTATAGCAATCAGCCCCAGCATTTT.

This clone was counted only a few times. This chain joins TRBV7-3 and TRBJ2-1; a weak D match, TRBD1 (6 bases). The V and J ends lost 5 bases and 9 bases respectively, with 11 bases between them. This CDR3 has 12 residues. Germline V CDR1 and CDR2: SGHTA, FQGTGA. The CDR3 DNA reads TGTGCCAGCAGCCCAACAGGGAGTGAGCAGTTCTTC. Protein sequence: CASSPTGSEQFF. The whole variable domain, filled in from reference TRBV7-3 and TRBJ2-1, reads GAGVSQTPSNKVTEKGKYVELRCDPISGHTALYWYRQSLGQGPEFLIYFQGTGAADDSGLPNDRFFAVRPEGSVSTLKIQRTERGDSAVYLCASSPTGSEQFFGPGTRLTVL.

This clone showed up just once. This chain links TRBV19 with TRBJ1-4; 7 positions match TRBD1. The germline V gene encodes CDR1 LNHDA and CDR2 SQIVND (reference sequence). Trimming at V came to 5 bases and at J to 5 bases, leaving 5 bases not matched to a gene. The length of the CDR3 is 14 residues. CDR3 region: CASSGGDSNEKLFF. The CDR3 region has the DNA TGTGCCAGTAGTGGAGGGGACAGCAATGAAAAACTGTTTTTT.

This chain joins TRBV19 and TRBJ2-6, with D hard to call. The germline gives CDR1 LNHDA, CDR2 SQIVND (reference sequence). V was shortened by 4 bases and J by 0 bases, with 10 bases between the two germline ends. The CDR3 contains 16 residues. CDR3 sequence: CASSTLLSSGANVLTF. The CDR3 DNA is TGTGCCAGTAGTACCCTCTTGAGCTCTGGGGCCAACGTCCTGACTTTC.

The chain joins TRBV5-4 to TRBJ2-5; D perhaps matches TRBD2 (5 bases). Trimming took 2 bases from V and 2 from J, leaving 10 bases between them. The CDR3 extends over 14 amino acids. In germline, CDR1 is SGHNT, CDR2 YYREEE (reference sequence). CDR3 sequence: CASSFGETQETQYF. The CDR3 nucleotides are TGTGCCAGCAGCTTCGGGGAGACTCAAGAGACCCAGTACTTC.

The chain has TRBV27 and TRBJ1-1; 12 nucleotides match TRBD1. Germline lookup yields CDR1 MNHEY and CDR2 SMNVEV (reference sequence). V shed 4 bases and J 3 bases; nucleotides not matched to a gene: 9. The CDR3 runs 17 residues. The CDR3 DNA reads as TGTGCCAGCAGTTCCTGGGACAGGGGGCGTAGGGACACTGAAGCTTTCTTT. It yields the protein CASSSWDRGRRDTEAFF.

The rearrangement uses TRBV7-9 and TRBJ1-1; D ambiguous. Trimming removed 3 bases at V and 3 bases at J, with 11 bases between. Germline-derived CDR1 and CDR2 are SEHNR and FQNEAQ (reference sequence). The CDR3 totals 14 residues. The CDR3 region is CASSLVAADTEAFF. Here the CDR3 DNA reads TGTGCCAGCAGCTTGGTAGCAGCTGACACTGAAGCTTTCTTT.

This chain connects TRBV9 to TRBJ2-7; 8 bases align to TRBD2. J gave up 4 bases and V 4 bases, and 10 bases lay outside the gene matches. This CDR3 spans 15 amino acids. Germline assignment: CDR1 SGDLS and CDR2 YYNGEE. In DNA form, the CDR3 reads TGTGCCAGCAGCCCCCCCAGCGGGAGTATTTACGAGCAGTACTTC. It codes for CASSPPSGSIYEQYF.

The rearrangement joins TRBV7-2 to TRBJ2-2; D is perhaps TRBD1 (5 bases). Trimming stripped 8 bases from V and 0 bases from J, with 13 bases between. Germline lookup yields CDR1 SGHTA and CDR2 FQGNSA. CDR3 size: 15 residues. CDR3 loop: CASVQGAPNTGELFF. The CDR3 bases are TGTGCCAGCGTCCAGGGTGCCCCGAACACCGGGGAGCTGTTTTTT.

This clone turned up a few times. The V gene is TRBV9, the J gene TRBJ2-1, with TRBD2 as a possible D gene (5 bases). The CDR3 runs to 17 residues. The V end was cut by 4 bases, the J end by 0 bases, with 17 bases between. The germline V gene encodes CDR1 SGDLS and CDR2 YYNGEE. DNA of the CDR3: TGTGCCAGCAGCTTACGACCACTAGGGAGCTCCTACAATGAGCAGTTCTTC. Translation gives CASSLRPLGSSYNEQFF.

J is TRBJ2-5 and V is TRBV10-3, with D possibly TRBD1 on 6 matching bases. Trimming cost V 6 bases and J 1 base, with 12 bases left between them. The CDR3 length is 14 residues. Per the germline V gene, CDR1 is ENHRY and CDR2 is SYGVKD. CDR3 DNA sequence: TGTGCCATCAGCTCCGGGACATCCCAAGAGACCCAGTACTTC. Translation: CAISSGTSQETQYF.

This clone has just one count. This sequence joins TRBV7-2 and TRBJ1-2; 7 bases are a match to TRBD1. Germline V gives CDR1 SGHTA, CDR2 FQGNSA. This CDR3 is 16 amino acids long. J was trimmed by 2 bases and V by 1 base; bases with no gene match: 7. CDR3 residues: CASSLEVYRGNYGYTF. The CDR3 nucleotides read TGTGCCAGCAGCTTAGAAGTGTACAGGGGAAACTATGGCTACACCTTC. Looking up the rest from reference TRBV7-2 and TRBJ1-2 gives the full variable domain: GAGVSQSPSNKVTEKGKDVELRCDPISGHTALYWYRQSLGQGLEFLIYFQGNSAPDKSGLPSDRFSAERTGGSVSTLTIQRTQQEDSAVYLCASSLEVYRGNYGYTFGSGTRLTVV.

The chain has TRBV6-1 and TRBJ1-2, with D tentatively TRBD1 (5 bases). This CDR3 comprises 15 residues. Between the trimmed V and J ends, which lost 2 bases and 2 bases, there was a span of 12 bases. Germline assignment: CDR1 MNHNS and CDR2 SASEGT. The CDR3: CASSEKQGPNYGYTF. The CDR3 region has the DNA TGTGCCAGCAGTGAAAAGCAGGGTCCCAACTATGGCTACACCTTC.

The rearrangement joins TRBV29-1 to TRBJ1-1; TRBD1 agrees at 10 bases. The germline gives CDR1 SQVTM, CDR2 ANQGSEA. The CDR3 extends over 13 amino acids. V lost 8 bases and J lost 4; bases outside the gene matches: 7. The CDR3 protein is CSCWDRGGTEAFF. Written as DNA, the CDR3 is TGCAGCTGCTGGGACAGGGGTGGCACTGAAGCTTTCTTT.

J is TRBJ1-2 and V is TRBV2; 9 bases match TRBD1. The germline V gene encodes CDR1 SNHLY and CDR2 FYNNEI. V lost 5 bases and J lost 4; bases outside the gene matches: 5. The CDR3 covers 14 residues. The CDR3 loop is CASSPPGQGYGYTF. In DNA form, the CDR3 reads TGTGCCAGCAGTCCTCCGGGACAGGGCTATGGCTACACCTTC.

The J gene is TRBJ1-5, the V gene TRBV13; D gene uncertain. Trimming took off 5 bases at V and 1 base at J, with 3 bases between the two ends. Germline V CDR1 and CDR2: PRHDT, FYEKMQ (reference sequence). The CDR3 runs to 12 residues. CDR3 protein: CASSISNQPQHF. The CDR3 coding sequence is TGTGCCAGCAGCATAAGCAATCAGCCCCAGCATTTT.

This clone was counted once. The chain combines TRBV9 with TRBJ1-2; 9 nucleotides match TRBD1. Germline V CDR1 and CDR2: SGDLS, YYNGEE. The CDR3 is made up of 13 amino acids. The trim removed 5 bases at V and 5 bases at J, leaving 4 bases unmatched. CDR3 sequence reads: CASRGTGPYGYTF. CDR3 sequence (DNA): TGTGCCAGCAGGGGGACAGGGCCTTATGGCTACACCTTC.

The chain links TRBV19 to TRBJ1-5, with 7 bases aligning to TRBD1. The CDR3 contains 15 residues. Trimming removed 4 bases from V and 2 bases from J; junction bases left unmatched: 5. Germline V CDR1 and CDR2: LNHDA, SQIVND (reference sequence). The CDR3, as DNA: TGTGCCAGTAGTACCGACAGGGCCCGCAATCAGCCCCAGCATTTT. Its protein is CASSTDRARNQPQHF.

The chain carries TRBV5-4 and TRBJ1-2; possibly TRBD1 for D (6 bases). The CDR3 has 14 residues. V was clipped by 4 bases and J by 1 base, with 11 bases between them. Per the germline V gene, CDR1 is SGHNT and CDR2 is YYREEE (reference sequence). For the CDR3, the DNA is TGTGCCAGCAGCCAGGACAGTAATAACTATGGCTACACCTTC. Protein product: CASSQDSNNYGYTF.

This clone appeared once. V is TRBV2 and J is TRBJ1-6; 8 bases agree with TRBD1. In germline, CDR1 is SNHLY, CDR2 FYNNEI. This CDR3 contains 13 residues. With V trimmed by 8 bases and J by 8 bases, 5 bases remained unmatched. CDR3 residues: CASGQGSDSPLHF. The CDR3 DNA follows: TGTGCCAGCGGACAGGGTTCTGATTCACCCCTCCACTTT.

The genes are TRBV7-2 and TRBJ1-3; 8 positions match TRBD1. The V segment lost 5 bases and the J segment 0 bases; nucleotides outside the gene matches: 9. The CDR3 runs 17 residues. Germline V gene sequence: CDR1 SGHTA, CDR2 FQGNSA. This CDR3 is CASSPGQGPFSGNTIYF. DNA of the CDR3: TGTGCCAGCAGCCCCGGACAGGGACCTTTCTCTGGAAACACCATATATTTT.

The chain has TRBV12-3 or TRBV12-4 and TRBJ1-1; D remains ambiguous. CDR3 size: 12 residues. V was trimmed by 5 bases and J by 2 bases, leaving 6 bases between them. The CDR3: CASSPINTEAFF. For the CDR3, the DNA is TGTGCCAGCAGTCCTATCAACACTGAAGCTTTCTTT.

The V and J genes are TRBV7-2 and TRBJ1-5; weak D call: TRBD1 (5 bases). Germline V gene lookup returns CDR1 SGHTA and CDR2 FQGNSA. Between the trimmed V and J ends, which lost 7 bases and 2 bases, there was a span of 18 bases. This CDR3 is 16 amino acids long. CDR3 DNA sequence: TGTGCCAGCAATCCGACCGGGGGGAATGGCAATCAGCCCCAGCATTTT. It translates to CASNPTGGNGNQPQHF.